This entry describes one TCR beta chain. Its antigen is unknown. The data stem from a study of T cells expressing NK-cell markers. Study-level findings and limits: The study found these clonotypes also leading the CD3+CD56-NKG2C+ fraction in a few donors.

The CDR3 spans 17 residues. Germline CDR1 reads SNHLY; CDR2 reads FYNNEI. TCRdb reprocessed the 5' RACE reads and stores each CDR3 protein as one record, lacking DNA. The sample table sets out about 460,000 distinct CDR3 sequences. V usage is TRBV2 and J usage is TRBJ2-2; the D gene TCRdb calls, TRBD2, cannot be checked with no DNA. The sequenced sample was blood T cells: a sorted CD56 or NKG2C T cell subset, CD4+ or CD8+ T cells, or bulk PBMC T cells (not recorded which). This receptor was obtained from a woman aged 50 to 60 in good health. CDR3 region: CASSVGLASTGTGELFF.